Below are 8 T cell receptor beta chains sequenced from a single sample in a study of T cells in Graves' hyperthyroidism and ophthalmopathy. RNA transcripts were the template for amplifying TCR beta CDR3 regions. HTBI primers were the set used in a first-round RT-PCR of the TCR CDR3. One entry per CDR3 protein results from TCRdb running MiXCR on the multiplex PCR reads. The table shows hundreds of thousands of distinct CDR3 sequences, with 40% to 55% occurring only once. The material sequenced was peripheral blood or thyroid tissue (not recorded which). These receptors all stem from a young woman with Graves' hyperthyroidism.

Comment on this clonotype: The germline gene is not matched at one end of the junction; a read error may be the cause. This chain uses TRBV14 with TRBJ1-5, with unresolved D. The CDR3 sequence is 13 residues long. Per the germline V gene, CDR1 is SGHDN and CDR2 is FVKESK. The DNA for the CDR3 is TGCGCCAGCAGCCAAGATCTAAATCAGCCCCAGCATTTT. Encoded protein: CASSQDLNQPQHF. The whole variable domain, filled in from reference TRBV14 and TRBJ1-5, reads EAGVTQFPSHSVIEKGQTVTLRCDPISGHDNLYWYRRVMGKEIKFLLHFVKESKQDESGMPNNRFLAERTGGTYSTLKVQPAELEDSGVYFCASSQDLNQPQHFGDGTRLSIL.

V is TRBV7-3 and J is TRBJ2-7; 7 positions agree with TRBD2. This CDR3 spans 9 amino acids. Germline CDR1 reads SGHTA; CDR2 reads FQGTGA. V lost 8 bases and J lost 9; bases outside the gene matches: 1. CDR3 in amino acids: CASGEGQYF. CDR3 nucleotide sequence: TGTGCCAGCGGGGAGGGGCAGTACTTC. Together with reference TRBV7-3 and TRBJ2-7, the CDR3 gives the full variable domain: GAGVSQTPSNKVTEKGKYVELRCDPISGHTALYWYRQSLGQGPEFLIYFQGTGAADDSGLPNDRFFAVRPEGSVSTLKIQRTERGDSAVYLCASGEGQYFGPGTRLTVT.

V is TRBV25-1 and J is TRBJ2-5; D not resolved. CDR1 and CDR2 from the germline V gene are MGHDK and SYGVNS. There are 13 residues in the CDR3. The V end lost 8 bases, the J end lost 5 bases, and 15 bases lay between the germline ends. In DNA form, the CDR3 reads TGTGCCAGCTCACCAGAATTTCGGGAGACCCAGTACTTC. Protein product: CASSPEFRETQYF.

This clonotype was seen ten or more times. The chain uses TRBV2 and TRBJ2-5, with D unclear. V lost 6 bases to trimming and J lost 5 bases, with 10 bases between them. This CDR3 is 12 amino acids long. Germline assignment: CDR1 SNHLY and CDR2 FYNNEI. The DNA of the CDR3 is TGTGCCAGCAGCCTCATGTTTGAGACCCAGTACTTC. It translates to CASSLMFETQYF.

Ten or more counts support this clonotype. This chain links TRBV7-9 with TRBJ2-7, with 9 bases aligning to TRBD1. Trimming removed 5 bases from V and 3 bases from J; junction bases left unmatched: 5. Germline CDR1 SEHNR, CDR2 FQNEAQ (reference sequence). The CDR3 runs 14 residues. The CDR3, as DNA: TGTGCCAGCAGCGAAGGACAGGGGTACTACGAGCAGTACTTC. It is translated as CASSEGQGYYEQYF.

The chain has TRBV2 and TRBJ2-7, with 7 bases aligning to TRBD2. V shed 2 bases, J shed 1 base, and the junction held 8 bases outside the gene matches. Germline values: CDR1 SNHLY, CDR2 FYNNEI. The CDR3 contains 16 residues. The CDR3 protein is CASSEPGQGGSYEQYF. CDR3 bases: TGTGCCAGCAGTGAACCGGGGCAGGGAGGGTCCTACGAGCAGTACTTC.

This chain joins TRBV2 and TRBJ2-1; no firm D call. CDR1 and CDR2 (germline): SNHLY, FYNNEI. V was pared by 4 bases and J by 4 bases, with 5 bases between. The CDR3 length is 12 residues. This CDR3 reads CASSGWYNEQFF. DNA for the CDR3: TGTGCCAGCAGTGGCTGGTACAATGAGCAGTTCTTC.

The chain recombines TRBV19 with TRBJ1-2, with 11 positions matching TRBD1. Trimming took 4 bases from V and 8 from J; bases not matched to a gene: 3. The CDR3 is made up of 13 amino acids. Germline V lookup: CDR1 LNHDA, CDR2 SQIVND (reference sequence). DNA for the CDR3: TGTGCCAGTAGTACGGACAGGGGGCGAGGCTACACCTTC. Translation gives CASSTDRGRGYTF.